Below, 20 T cell receptor beta chains from the same sample are listed, as sequenced in a study of CD8 T cells in ankylosing spondylitis. MiXCR was run by TCRdb on the 5' RACE reads, yielding one entry per CDR3 protein. The sample consists of about 250,000 distinct CDR3 sequences, roughly a third of them appearing once. The specimen was blood, either unsorted or a sorted T cell fraction (not recorded which). These receptors were taken from a male donor with ankylosing spondylitis or in good health (not recorded which).

This clonotype was picked up a small number of times. This chain uses TRBV12-3 or TRBV12-4 with TRBJ2-7; 11 bases agree with TRBD2. This CDR3 has 16 amino acids. V was clipped by 1 base and J by 3 bases; unmatched bases: 5. The CDR3 DNA sequence: TGTGCCAGCAGTTTAGGAGATCTAGCGGGGGGCTACGAGCAGTACTTC. Translation: CASSLGDLAGGYEQYF.

This clonotype was observed a few times. This chain joins TRBV20-1 and TRBJ1-3; no firm D call. The germline V gene encodes CDR1 DFQATT and CDR2 SNEGSKA (reference sequence). The length of the CDR3 is 13 residues. V was shortened by 1 base and J by 5 bases, with 9 bases between the two germline ends. CDR3 bases: TGCAGTGCTAGAGGAGACATAAGAAACACCATATATTTT. Its protein product is CSARGDIRNTIYF.

The chain recombines TRBV4-1 with TRBJ2-2, with D possibly TRBD1 on 5 matching bases. CDR1 MGHRA and CDR2 YSYEKL come from the germline V gene. The CDR3 runs to 14 residues. Trimming took off 1 base at V and 6 bases at J, with 9 bases between the two ends. Here the CDR3 DNA reads TGCGCCAGCAGCCAAGGGACAATTTCCGGGGAGCTGTTTTTT. Amino acid sequence: CASSQGTISGELFF.

This clonotype has only a few counts. The rearrangement links TRBV12-3 or TRBV12-4 to TRBJ2-5; 12 nucleotides line up with TRBD1. Trimming took 5 bases from V and 3 from J; bases not matched to a gene: 7. The CDR3 covers 16 residues. The CDR3 protein is CASSTGTGGVEETQYF. CDR3 in DNA: TGTGCCAGCAGTACGGGGACAGGGGGCGTGGAAGAGACCCAGTACTTC.

This clonotype has just a few counts. The genes are TRBV20-1 and TRBJ2-3, with a possible D match to TRBD1 (5 bases). V was clipped by 0 bases and J by 0 bases, with 10 bases between them. In germline, CDR1 is DFQATT, CDR2 SNEGSKA (reference sequence). The CDR3 covers 15 residues. The CDR3 DNA sequence: TGCAGTGCTAGAGATCCTGGGGCTAGCACAGATACGCAGTATTTT. Protein sequence: CSARDPGASTDTQYF.

The chain joins TRBV27 to TRBJ2-7; the D gene is possibly TRBD2 (5 bases). The CDR3 has 14 residues. V was trimmed by 4 bases and J by 3 bases, leaving 13 bases between them. Germline V gives CDR1 MNHEY, CDR2 SMNVEV (reference sequence). The CDR3 protein is CASSSIEGFYEQYF. CDR3 DNA sequence: TGTGCCAGCAGTTCAATCGAGGGCTTCTACGAGCAGTACTTC.

This clonotype was counted only a few times. The rearrangement uses TRBV20-1 and TRBJ1-5; D is perhaps TRBD1 (5 bases). Germline CDR1 reads DFQATT; CDR2 reads SNEGSKA (reference sequence). Trimming removed 1 base from V and 9 bases from J, with 13 bases in between. The CDR3 spans 13 residues. The CDR3 DNA follows: TGCAGTGCTAGAGGGGGGGGGATGGCGCCCCAGCATTTT. It specifies CSARGGGMAPQHF.

The chain is built from TRBV12-3 or TRBV12-4 and TRBJ2-5, with 13 bases fitting TRBD2. V trimming: 1 base; J trimming: 4 bases; junction bases outside the gene matches: 9. CDR3 length: 18 residues. The CDR3 protein is CASSLGGTSGGARETQYF. The DNA of the CDR3 is TGTGCCAGCAGTTTAGGGGGAACTAGCGGGGGGGCCCGAGAGACCCAGTACTTC.

Only a few counts were recorded for this clonotype. The chain recombines TRBV12-3 or TRBV12-4 with TRBJ2-1, with no clear D. The CDR3 extends over 14 amino acids. V was pared by 2 bases and J by 1 base, with 6 bases between. CDR3 DNA: TGTGCCAGCAGTTTAACCGGTTCCTACAATGAGCAGTTCTTC. Translating gives CASSLTGSYNEQFF.

This clonotype was counted ten times or more. The J gene is TRBJ2-3, the V gene TRBV11-2, with TRBD1 as a possible D gene (6 bases). Germline V CDR1 and CDR2: SGHAT, FQNNGV. The V and J ends lost 2 bases and 4 bases respectively, with 13 bases between them. There are 15 residues in the CDR3. The CDR3 sequence: CASSLSQGWADTQYF. The CDR3 nucleotides are TGTGCCAGCAGCTTAAGCCAGGGGTGGGCAGATACGCAGTATTTT.

This clonotype was counted only a few times. The rearrangement uses TRBV20-1 and TRBJ2-3; 7 bases fit TRBD2. The CDR3 has 14 residues. The germline CDR1 and CDR2 sequences are DFQATT and SNEGSKA (reference sequence). V shed 3 bases and J 6 bases; nucleotides not matched to a gene: 9. CDR3 protein: CSASLPSGRDTQYF. The CDR3 DNA reads TGCAGTGCTAGTCTTCCTAGCGGTAGGGATACGCAGTATTTT.

The gene calls are TRBV11-1 and TRBJ2-5, with D unclear. The CDR3 extends over 15 amino acids. Per germline, CDR1 SGHAT and CDR2 FQDESV (reference sequence). V lost 1 base and J lost 4, with 13 bases in between. The CDR3 DNA reads as TGTGCCAGCAGCTTAGGATCCACCCACGGAGAGACCCAGTACTTC. Amino acid sequence: CASSLGSTHGETQYF.

This chain uses TRBV6-1 with TRBJ1-1, with a weak D call TRBD1 (6 bases). Germline values: CDR1 MNHNS, CDR2 SASEGT. The ends were cut back, 6 bases at V and 0 bases at J, with 14 bases in the middle. This CDR3 region has 15 residues. CDR3 coding DNA: TGTGCCAGCAGGCAAAAAGGGGGTTTGAACACTGAAGCTTTCTTT. As protein: CASRQKGGLNTEAFF.

This clonotype has more than one count but fewer than ten. The rearrangement uses TRBV10-1 and TRBJ2-1; perhaps TRBD2 as D (6 bases). Germline CDR1 and CDR2: WNHNN and SYGVQD (reference sequence). The CDR3 runs to 15 residues. Between the trimmed V and J ends, which lost 4 bases and 6 bases, there was a span of 16 bases. The CDR3: CASSAGAGRGNEQFF. The CDR3 region has the DNA TGCGCCAGCAGTGCAGGAGCGGGCCGTGGCAATGAGCAGTTCTTC.

The chain links TRBV15 to TRBJ2-6; D is unresolved. The V end was cut by 0 bases, the J end by 0 bases, with 6 bases between. Germline CDR1 LNHNV, CDR2 YYDKDF (reference sequence). The CDR3 runs to 16 residues. Here the CDR3 reads CATSRDASSGANVLTF. The CDR3 bases are TGTGCCACCAGCAGAGATGCGAGCTCTGGGGCCAACGTCCTGACTTTC. Based on the CDR3 plus reference TRBV15 and TRBJ2-6, the full variable domain is DAMVIQNPRYQVTQFGKPVTLSCSQTLNHNVMYWYQQKSSQAPKLLFHYYDKDFNNEADTPDNFQSRRPNTSFCFLDIRSPGLGDTAMYLCATSRDASSGANVLTFGAGSRLTVL.

The chain couples TRBV27 to TRBJ2-6; no firm D call. The CDR3 spans 15 residues. In germline, CDR1 is MNHEY, CDR2 SMNVEV (reference sequence). V dropped 5 bases and J dropped 2 bases, with 10 bases sitting between them. CDR3 sequence: CASSLWGTGANVLTF. In DNA form, the CDR3 reads TGTGCCAGCAGTCTTTGGGGAACTGGGGCCAACGTCCTGACTTTC.

J is TRBJ2-7 and V is TRBV20-1; TRBD1 or TRBD2 may be the D gene (6 bases each). The CDR3 sequence is 13 residues long. Between the trimmed V and J ends, which lost 3 bases and 3 bases, there was a span of 12 bases. CDR1 DFQATT and CDR2 SNEGSKA come from the germline V gene (reference sequence). The DNA for the CDR3 is TGCAGTGCTAGGGGGGCGCGGGGCTACGAGCAGTACTTC. Translation: CSARGARGYEQYF.

This clonotype was recorded a few times. The chain has TRBV20-1 and TRBJ2-6; D is ambiguous. This CDR3 has 15 residues. From germline, CDR1 is DFQATT and CDR2 SNEGSKA (reference sequence). V was pared by 0 bases and J by 0 bases, with 6 bases between. The CDR3 DNA is TGCAGTGCTAGAGATGCCGGCTCTGGGGCCAACGTCCTGACTTTC. Translation gives CSARDAGSGANVLTF.

The gene calls are TRBV7-9 and TRBJ2-3; tentatively, D is TRBD1 (6 bases). CDR1 SEHNR and CDR2 FQNEAQ come from the germline V gene (reference sequence). The CDR3 contains 14 residues. V was clipped by 5 bases and J by 4 bases, with 13 bases between them. The CDR3, as DNA: TGTGCCAGCAGCCCCCGACAGGAGGCAGATACGCAGTATTTT. The encoded protein is CASSPRQEADTQYF.

J is TRBJ1-1 and V is TRBV12-3 or TRBV12-4; TRBD1 aligns across 8 bases. V dropped 4 bases and J dropped 6; count of bases not matched to a gene: 13. CDR3 size: 16 residues. The CDR3 DNA follows: TGTGCCAGCAGTTCGGACAGGGCCGTTGTTGGGTCTGAAGCTTTCTTT. It is translated as CASSSDRAVVGSEAFF.